Described below is a single T cell receptor beta chain sequence and its context. Its antigen target is currently unknown. Per-base quality was not reported, and no clone a single base away is much larger than it. Libraries were constructed by the immunoSEQ multiplex PCR assay. The clones in this table, taken by TCRdb from immuneACCESS, are in-frame only. Not every clone is retained; where verified, under half of the shortfall comes from an unresolved V gene, and the cause of the rest is unknown. Counted in this sample were approximately 65,000 clones; 85% to 95% of them appeared once. The ten largest clones take up roughly 3.2% of the sample. The entry originates in a study of T cell changes during pregnancy in multiple sclerosis (dated by TCRdb to the late 2010s). Background on the whole study: In women with multiple sclerosis, the researchers looked at how the T cell repertoire shifted as pregnancy progressed.

The CDR3 contains 14 residues, cysteine and phenylalanine counted. Of the read, only the CDR3 DNA is kept; its 42 bases are in frame from base 1. CDR1 and CDR2 were assigned from the germline V gene as SGHDT and YYEEEE. V is reduced by 1 base and J by 1 base, leaving a spacing of 9 bases between them. The source was CD8+ T cells from peripheral blood mononuclear cells, collected in the third trimester of pregnancy. Here the chain combines TRBV5-6 and TRBJ2-7; matching of 5 bases hints at TRBD2 as the D gene. This receptor was identified in a female donor in good health, enrolled as a control in a pregnancy study. CDR3 reads: CASSLRGRSYEQYF. The sequenced DNA: TGTGCCAGCAGCTTGCGGGGTAGGTCCTACGAGCAGTACTTC.